A single sample gave rise to the 10 T cell receptor beta chains below, sequenced in a study of OX40 agonist ivuxolimab in advanced cancers. Generated by immunoSEQ multiplex PCR, the TCRdb table keeps only in-frame clones and is missing some. The table records some 24,000 clones, around four fifths of them present only once. Material: CD4+ or CD8+ T cells sorted from blood, obtained in a trial of the OX40 agonist ivuxolimab. The receptors come from an adult with an advanced solid tumor such as melanoma, head and neck, liver or kidney cancer.

This chain connects TRBV7-6 to TRBJ1-2; no reliable D call. Germline V lookup: CDR1 SGHVS, CDR2 FNYEAQ. The CDR3 covers 12 residues. V dropped 5 bases and J dropped 8 bases, with 12 bases sitting between them. The CDR3 DNA is TGTGCCAGCAGCCTTAATGGGGAGGGCTACACCTTC. Translating gives CASSLNGEGYTF.

The J gene is TRBJ1-1, the V gene TRBV6-4; no reliable D call. This CDR3 has 13 amino acids. Germline CDR1 is MRHNA and CDR2 is SNTAGT. Deletions cut 4 bases from V and 1 base from J, with 7 bases between. In DNA form, the CDR3 reads TGTGCCAGCAGTGTGGAGGAGAACACTGAAGCTTTCTTT. This gives the protein CASSVEENTEAFF.

This chain links TRBV6-1 with TRBJ2-1; D remains unclear. Germline lookup yields CDR1 MNHNS and CDR2 SASEGT. Trimming pared 4 bases from V and 4 bases from J, leaving 11 bases between. The CDR3 sequence is 14 residues long. CDR3 in amino acids: CASSVKGSYNEQFF. The CDR3 region has the DNA TGTGCCAGCAGTGTTAAGGGTTCGTACAATGAGCAGTTCTTC.

The chain links TRBV6-1 to TRBJ1-6; the D is unclear. V dropped 8 bases and J dropped 1 base, with 12 bases sitting between them. The CDR3 length is 15 residues. The germline V gene encodes CDR1 MNHNS and CDR2 SASEGT. The CDR3 is CASVLGWSYNSPLHF. The CDR3 nucleotides are TGTGCCAGCGTCTTGGGGTGGTCCTATAATTCACCCCTCCACTTT.

V usage is TRBV13 and J usage is TRBJ2-5, with TRBD2 identical over 9 bases. Germline CDR1 and CDR2: PRHDT and FYEKMQ (reference sequence). The CDR3 sequence is 16 residues long. The trim removed 4 bases at V and 7 bases at J, leaving 13 bases unmatched. DNA for the CDR3: TGTGCCAGCAGCTCCGGACACACTAGCGGGCCGGGGACCCAGTACTTC. Protein: CASSSGHTSGPGTQYF.

This clone was counted only a few times. J is TRBJ1-3 and V is TRBV11-2, with 7 bases lining up with TRBD1. The CDR3 has 14 residues. In germline, CDR1 is SGHAT, CDR2 FQNNGV. After removal of 5 bases from V and 6 bases from J, the junction contained 7 bases not matched to a gene. CDR3 bases: TGTGCCAGCAGCCACTACAGGGGTGAAAACACCATATATTTT. Translating it yields CASSHYRGENTIYF.

For the CDR3, the DNA is TGTGCCAGCAGCTTATTGGGGGGCACTGAAGCTTTCTTT. Translated: CASSLLGGTEAFF. The chain uses TRBV7-2 and TRBJ1-1, with D perhaps matching TRBD1 (5 bases). The germline V gene encodes CDR1 SGHTA and CDR2 FQGNSA. Trimming left V 2 bases short and J 4 bases short, with 8 bases between. The CDR3 spans 13 residues.

The DNA for the CDR3 is TGTGCCAGCAGTGAAGCGTGGGGATCCCAGGGGGTGCAGTACTTC. Translation: CASSEAWGSQGVQYF. V and J are TRBV6-1 and TRBJ2-7; 7 bases are shared with TRBD1. Germline CDR1 and CDR2: MNHNS and SASEGT. V was pared by 0 bases and J by 9 bases, with 11 bases of the junction left unmatched. There are 15 residues in the CDR3.

This clone counts as medium-sized. This chain connects TRBV18 to TRBJ2-5, with D hard to call. V was trimmed by 6 bases and J by 0 bases, leaving 8 bases between them. CDR3 size: 13 residues. Germline CDR1 reads KGHSH; CDR2 reads LQKENI. CDR3 in amino acids: CASSPRNQETQYF. The CDR3 DNA is TGTGCCAGCTCCCCGAGAAACCAAGAGACCCAGTACTTC.

This clone is a singleton in its sample. This chain links TRBV23-1 with TRBJ2-2; D may match TRBD1 or TRBD2 (5 bases each). TRBV23-1 is an open reading frame whose function is uncertain. This CDR3 is built from 19 residues. V was pared by 0 bases and J by 0 bases, with 17 bases between. The CDR3 loop reads CASSQSIRDRESNTGELFF. The CDR3 DNA follows: TGCGCCAGCAGTCAATCGATAAGGGACCGCGAGTCGAACACCGGGGAGCTGTTTTTT.